The 3 T cell receptor beta chains below all came from one sample that was sequenced in a study of vaccination and CD4 T cells after COVID-19. Antigens for these TCRs are unknown. Treatment specified: roughly 10-day PBMC culture with coronavirus spike peptide pools or control peptides (ViraFEST assay). Scientists ran DNA taken from cultured CD4+ T cells through the Oncomine TCR Beta short-read assay for sequencing. TCRdb passed the PCR reads through MiXCR, listing each CDR3 protein once. There are approximately 20,000 distinct CDR3 sequences in the sample; 80% occur only once, and 17% lies in the top ten. This specimen consisted of CD4+ T cells from blood, cultured in vitro, obtained after SARS-CoV-2 vaccination. All receptors come from a human donor who received a COVID-19 vaccine.

This clonotype occurred a few times. The chain is built from TRBV24-1 and TRBJ2-3; D remains unclear. The CDR3 covers 16 residues. With 0 bases removed from V and 0 bases from J, the gap between germline ends came to 9 bases. Germline V lookup: CDR1 KGHDR, CDR2 SFDVKD. The CDR3 DNA reads TGTGCCACCAGTGATTTGTGGGTTGTTAGCACAGATACGCAGTATTTT. Translating it yields CATSDLWVVSTDTQYF.

This clonotype was counted a few times. The CDR3 loop is CATSRAGGIPETQYF. CDR3 nucleotides: TGTGCCACCAGCAGAGCGGGGGGGATTCCAGAGACCCAGTACTTC. The chain uses TRBV15 and TRBJ2-5; 8 bases align to TRBD2. Germline CDR1 is LNHNV and CDR2 is YYDKDF (reference sequence). The CDR3 contains 15 residues. The junction had 5 bases not matched to a gene; V was cut back by 1 base and J by 4 bases.

For this clonotype: The junction departs from the called germline gene at one end, perhaps through a read error. The chain has TRBV6-5 and TRBJ1-1; tentatively, D is TRBD1 (5 bases). Germline V gives CDR1 MNHEY, CDR2 SVGAGI. This CDR3 has 17 residues. As DNA, the CDR3 is TGTGCCAGCAGTTACGGGACCCTACCAGGTGTGAATACTGAAGCTTTCTTT. It encodes CASSYGTLPGVNTEAFF.